This TCR beta chain was captured by sequencing in a study of shared clonotypes between healthy human individuals. The J segment lost 3 bases and the V segment lost 5 bases, leaving 4 bases of the junction unmatched. CDR1 is PRHDT and CDR2 is FYEKMQ in the germline V gene (reference sequence). The CDR3 is 13 residues long. Sequenced by immunoSEQ multiplex PCR; TCRdb stores in-frame clones only, minus some. Of approximately 980,000 clones detected, about 80% appear once; the ten largest clones hold roughly 1.5%. Overall study findings and caveats: Clonotypes not shared had lower generation probabilities than those common to all four donors.

This clone was seen once. Its specificity is unknown. This chain connects TRBV13 to TRBJ2-7, with 7 bases matching TRBD2. The material sequenced was memory CD4+ T cells sorted from blood. The subset is: CD45RA-negative fraction. This receptor was identified in a man aged 18-30 years in good health. CDR3: CASSETSRYEQYF. The CDR3 DNA is TGTGCCAGCAGCGAGACTAGCCGCTACGAGCAGTACTTC.